This TCR beta chain was found in a study of blood T cell repertoires in COVID-19. About the study: The United States, Italy and Spain provided the acute and convalescent COVID-19 samples. The cDNA or gDNA used as material had been derived from T cells, B-cell-depleted T cells, or PBMCs.

Original processing notes: Nucleated cell counts were estimated from reference gene primer amplification. Some clones are missing from TCRdb's copy, which holds only in-frame ones; the method was immunoSEQ multiplex PCR. V, J and clone size derive from that table, while D and trimming were established from the DNA sequence. This sample yields around 51,000 clones, of which about 82% are seen a single time; around 4.6% belongs to the top ten. The CDR3 is 18 residues long. The germline gives CDR1 MGHRA, CDR2 YSYEKL. Trimming cost V 4 bases and J 3 bases; bases outside gene matches: 14. This sequence joins TRBV4-1 and TRBJ2-7, with TRBD2 matching 11 bases. The sample consisted of peripheral blood. The receptor was isolated from an elderly man with active COVID-19. This CDR3 reads CASSPSVLAGGSFYEQYF. The CDR3 region has the DNA TGCGCCAGCAGCCCATCCGTCTTAGCGGGAGGGTCTTTCTACGAGCAGTACTTC.